This entry lists 21 T cell receptor beta chains sequenced from one sample in a study of T cell clonality in common variable immunodeficiency. These TCRs are of unknown antigen specificity. Data came from immunoSEQ multiplex PCR; TCRdb stores just in-frame clones and leaves some out. Sampling found roughly 25,000 clones, none seen once. Study findings and constraints: Fewer deletions and N-nucleotide insertions were reportedly seen in common variable immunodeficiency TCR beta sequences.

Sequencing was done on a sample of peripheral blood mononuclear cells. These receptors were collected from a human donor with common variable immunodeficiency.

At least ten counts were recorded for this clone. The read ends 3 residues shy of where the CDR3 ends; the end is completed using the germline J gene. The chain uses TRBV5-1 and TRBJ2-2; D gene uncertain. The V and J ends lost 4 bases and 4 bases respectively, with 8 bases between them. Germline V gene sequence: CDR1 SGHRS, CDR2 YFSETQ. This CDR3 region has 13 residues. The CDR3: CASSQIVTGELFF. The sequenced CDR3 bases are TGCGCCAGCAGCCAAATAGTCACCGGGGAG.

This clone was found many times. The sequence runs out 3 residues before the end of the CDR3; the remainder is reconstructed from the germline J gene. The rearrangement links TRBV19 to TRBJ1-5; D gene uncertain. This CDR3 region has 13 residues. Germline V gives CDR1 LNHDA, CDR2 SQIVND (reference sequence). V was shortened by 3 bases and J by 6 bases, with 9 bases between the two germline ends. CDR3 region: CASSILAGQPQHF. CDR3 DNA (partial): TGTGCCAGTAGTATCTTGGCGGGTCAGCCC.

This clone showed up many times. Read sequence stops 3 residues before the CDR3 end, and the germline J gene provides the missing end. The V gene is TRBV18, the J gene TRBJ2-3; perhaps TRBD2 as D (6 bases). V was clipped by 1 base and J by 4 bases, with 15 bases between them. The germline V gene has CDR1 KGHSH and CDR2 LQKENI. CDR3 length: 16 amino acids. The sequenced part of the CDR3 DNA is TGTGCCAGCTCACCACTCCCGGGGGTGAGGGCAGATACG. Its protein product is CASSPLPGVRADT. The full CDR3 is CASSPLPGVRADTQYF.

Ten or more counts support this clone. The CDR3 goes on 3 residues after the read ends, and that part is filled in from the germline J gene. This chain links TRBV7-9 with TRBJ2-5; D is unclear. Germline CDR1 is SEHNR and CDR2 is FQNEAQ (reference sequence). The CDR3 sequence is 14 residues long. V shed 4 bases and J shed 2 bases, with 11 bases lying between them. The CDR3 spells CASSSLEEQETQYF. The sequenced CDR3 bases are TGTGCCAGCAGCTCTCTAGAGGAACAAGAGACC.

In the case of this clone: The read ends 3 residues shy of where the CDR3 ends; the end is completed using the germline J gene. This sequence joins TRBV20-1 and TRBJ2-1; 12 nucleotides match TRBD2. Germline CDR1 reads DFQATT; CDR2 reads SNEGSKA (reference sequence). Trimming at V came to 1 base and at J to 2 bases, leaving 0 bases not matched to a gene. The CDR3 has 15 amino acids. CDR3 region: CSARGLAGAYNEQFF. The CDR3 DNA, read in part, is TGCAGTGCTAGAGGACTAGCGGGAGCCTACAATGAG.

In its sample, this clone was seen a few times. The read stops 3 residues short of the end of the CDR3; the missing end is completed from the germline J gene. The V and J genes are TRBV5-4 and TRBJ2-7, with TRBD1 matching 9 bases. The CDR3 sequence is 12 residues long. V lost 4 bases to trimming and J lost 6 bases; unmatched junction nucleotides: 2. CDR1 is SGHNT, CDR2 YYREEE, per germline (reference sequence). The chain's CDR3 is CASSGTGREQYF. The sequenced part of the CDR3 DNA is TGTGCCAGCAGCGGGACAGGGCGCGAG.

This clone showed up just a few times. The missing CDR3 end, 3 residues past where the read stops, is filled in from the germline J gene. The chain has TRBV7-9 and TRBJ2-1, with TRBD1 matching over 10 bases. The ends lost 4 bases at V and 8 bases at J; junction bases unmatched: 8. CDR1 and CDR2 from the germline V gene are SEHNR and FQNEAQ (reference sequence). CDR3 length: 15 residues. This chain's CDR3 is CASSSDRGRFHEQFF. The sequenced part of the CDR3 DNA is TGTGCCAGCAGCTCAGACAGGGGGCGATTCCATGAG.

Note on this clone: The read terminates 3 residues ahead of where the CDR3 ends, so the germline J gene completes it. The chain carries TRBV5-1 and TRBJ2-7; possibly TRBD2 for D (6 bases). The ends were cut back, 6 bases at V and 2 bases at J, with 24 bases in the middle. Germline V gene sequence: CDR1 SGHRS, CDR2 YFSETQ. There are 17 residues in the CDR3. The CDR3 here is CASKAGSGQISTYEQYF. The sequenced CDR3 bases are TGCGCCAGCAAGGCGGGAAGCGGGCAAATTTCTACCTACGAG. Together with reference TRBV5-1 and TRBJ2-7, the CDR3 gives the full variable domain: KAGVTQTPRYLIKTRGQQVTLSCSPISGHRSVSWYQQTPGQGLQFLFEYFSETQRNKGNFPGRFSGRQFSNSRSEMNVSTLELGDSALYLCASKAGSGQISTYEQYFGPGTRLTVT.

This clone was observed at least ten times. The read gets to within 3 residues of the CDR3 end, and the germline J gene fills in the rest. This chain joins TRBV29-1 and TRBJ2-1, with 10 bases fitting TRBD1. The CDR3 is 11 amino acids. After removal of 6 bases from V and 7 bases from J, the junction contained 0 bases not matched to a gene. Germline CDR1 reads SQVTM; CDR2 reads ANQGSEA. The covered CDR3 bases are TGCAGCGTGGACAGGGGGAATGAG. Translation: CSVDRGNE. The whole CDR3 region reads CSVDRGNEQFF.

This clone was picked up a small number of times. The DNA ends 3 residues before the CDR3 does, and the rest of the CDR3 is filled in from the germline J gene. The chain couples TRBV20-1 to TRBJ1-3, with D unclear. V shed 2 bases and J shed 4 bases, with 9 bases lying between them. This CDR3 has 13 amino acids. CDR1 and CDR2 from the germline V gene are DFQATT and SNEGSKA (reference sequence). The sequenced part of the CDR3 DNA is TGCAGTGCTAGAACCGCGGGGGGAAACACC. Protein: CSARTAGGNT. The whole CDR3 reads CSARTAGGNTIYF.

This clone was seen many times. Read sequence stops 3 residues before the CDR3 end, and the germline J gene provides the missing end. The chain combines TRBV19 with TRBJ2-5; 7 bases match TRBD2. Germline loops: CDR1 LNHDA, CDR2 SQIVND (reference sequence). The CDR3 spans 13 residues. The CDR3: CASSIEGRGTQYF. Incomplete CDR3 DNA: TGTGCCAGTAGTATAGAAGGGAGGGGAACC.

This clone was picked up a small number of times. The observed sequence ends 3 residues before the CDR3 terminus, with the missing tail filled in from the germline J gene. This chain joins TRBV2 and TRBJ1-6; D uncertain. V was shortened by 2 bases and J by 0 bases, with 11 bases between the two germline ends. Germline-derived CDR1 and CDR2 are SNHLY and FYNNEI. The CDR3 loop spans 17 amino acids. CDR3 DNA, as far as it was read: TGTGCCAGCAGTGAATATGGGCAGAGCTCCTATAATTCACCC. Protein product: CASSEYGQSSYNSP. The full CDR3 reads CASSEYGQSSYNSPLHF.

A few counts support this clone. Read coverage stops 3 residues before the CDR3 terminus; the germline J gene supplies the remainder. V and J are TRBV5-1 and TRBJ1-6; 7 positions match TRBD1. The V gene end was trimmed by 4 bases and the J gene end by 5 bases; junction bases not matched to a gene: 12. The CDR3 consists of 17 residues. CDR1 SGHRS and CDR2 YFSETQ come from the germline V gene. The DNA read from the CDR3 is TGCGCCAGCAGCGCCCCCGACCCTGGGACAGATAATTCACCC. It yields the protein CASSAPDPGTDNSP. The CDR3 reads in full as CASSAPDPGTDNSPLHF.

This clone was detected a few times. The read is 3 residues too short to cover the CDR3 end, so that end is filled in from the germline J gene. V and J are TRBV11-3 and TRBJ2-1; no reliable D call. Germline V gene data show CDR1 as SGHNT and CDR2 as YENEEA. The CDR3 totals 13 residues. With 2 bases removed from V and 4 bases from J, the gap between germline ends came to 6 bases. The CDR3 bases that were read are TGTGCCAGCAGCTTATCTTCGTACAATGAG. It encodes CASSLSSYNE. The full-length CDR3 reads as CASSLSSYNEQFF.

This clone was found a few times. Coverage ceases 3 residues before the CDR3 finishes, and the germline J gene fills in the end. This chain connects TRBV19 to TRBJ1-2; maybe TRBD1 (5 bases). V was shortened by 3 bases and J by 6 bases, with 11 bases between the two germline ends. This CDR3 contains 13 residues. Germline values: CDR1 LNHDA, CDR2 SQIVND (reference sequence). This CDR3 reads CASSIRRVHGYTF. The part of the CDR3 DNA that was read is TGTGCCAGTAGTATCCGCAGGGTTCATGGC.

Remarks on this clone: The observed sequence ends 3 residues before the CDR3 terminus, with the missing tail filled in from the germline J gene. The V call is TRBV19, the J call TRBJ1-2, with a tentative D call TRBD1 (6 bases). V gave up 6 bases and J gave up 2 bases, with 7 bases separating them. Looked up from germline, CDR1 is LNHDA and CDR2 is SQIVND (reference sequence). The CDR3 is made up of 12 amino acids. The DNA read from the CDR3 is TGTGCCAGTAGAGACAGGAACTATGGC. Protein: CASRDRNYG. The full CDR3 reads CASRDRNYGYTF.

Concerning this clone: The sequence runs out 3 residues before the end of the CDR3; the remainder is reconstructed from the germline J gene. The V and J genes are TRBV5-1 and TRBJ1-4, with D possibly TRBD1 on 6 matching bases. With 4 bases removed from V and 8 bases from J, the gap between germline ends came to 15 bases. In germline, CDR1 is SGHRS, CDR2 YFSETQ. The CDR3 is made up of 14 amino acids. The CDR3 bases that were read are TGCGCCAGCAGCATGGGGGGCCCTGAGGAAAAA. This encodes CASSMGGPEEK. The full-length CDR3 reads as CASSMGGPEEKLFF.

To note about this clone: Sequencing ends 3 residues short of the CDR3 end; the germline J gene provides the rest. The rearrangement joins TRBV7-9 to TRBJ2-1; D may be TRBD2 (5 bases). CDR3 size: 15 residues. Trimming removed 7 bases from V and 8 bases from J, with 21 bases in between. Per the germline V gene, CDR1 is SEHNR and CDR2 is FQNEAQ (reference sequence). CDR3 bases read: TGTGCCAGCACCCCACGGACGGCGGGTTTGGATGAG. Translating it yields CASTPRTAGLDE. The CDR3 in full is CASTPRTAGLDEQFF.

There are a few counts of this clone. The CDR3 end is not reached by the read, which stops 3 residues before it; the germline J gene fills it in. The chain recombines TRBV5-1 with TRBJ1-6, with a possible D match to TRBD1 (6 bases). The CDR3 sequence is 16 residues long. V lost 4 bases to trimming and J lost 7 bases, with 18 bases between them. Germline assignment: CDR1 SGHRS and CDR2 YFSETQ. The sequenced CDR3 bases are TGCGCCAGCAGCCCCGATCCCGCAGGGGAGAATTCACCC. Its protein is CASSPDPAGENSP. The whole CDR3 is CASSPDPAGENSPLHF.

CDR3 DNA, as far as it was read: TGTGCCAGCAGCCCGACAGGGAACTATGGC. Translating gives CASSPTGNYG. In full, the CDR3 is CASSPTGNYGYTF. V and J are TRBV7-8 and TRBJ1-2, with 7 bases identical to TRBD1. Read sequence stops 3 residues before the CDR3 end, and the germline J gene provides the missing end. The V gene's germline CDR1 is SGHVS and CDR2 FQNEAQ. The CDR3 runs 13 residues. Germline trimming cut 5 bases from V and 2 bases from J; bases unmatched to any gene: 2. Supplemented by reference TRBV7-8 and TRBJ1-2, the full variable domain reads GAGVSQSPRYKVAKRGQDVALRCDPISGHVSLFWYQQALGQGPEFLTYFQNEAQLDKSGLPSDRFFAERPEGSVSTLKIQRTQQEDSAVYLCASSPTGNYGYTFGSGTRLTVV.

This clone was counted ten times or more. The read finishes 3 residues shy of the CDR3 end, and the germline J gene is used to complete it. The chain has TRBV5-1 and TRBJ2-7; 8 positions agree with TRBD1. The CDR3 is 14 residues long. After removal of 8 bases from V and 5 bases from J, the junction contained 12 bases not matched to a gene. CDR1 and CDR2 from the germline V gene are SGHRS and YFSETQ. CDR3 residues: CARATARGPHEQYF. The part of the CDR3 DNA that was read is TGCGCCAGAGCAACAGCCAGGGGGCCCCACGAG.